The present T cell receptor beta chain was sequenced within a study of cytomegalovirus exposure and HLA in healthy donors. Study at large: Earlier findings included more than 95 million unique TCR beta sequences obtained from 150 million to 200 million T cells. An early data release held 79 million or so unique TCRs from HLA-typed donors.

To note about this clone: The target antigen is unknown.

This CDR3 is 16 amino acids long. V was clipped by 1 base and J by 9 bases; unmatched bases: 7. Per germline, CDR1 SGHTA and CDR2 FQGNSA. Primers for the PCR totalled 60 Vbeta and 13 Jbeta. The method was immunoSEQ multiplex PCR; TCRdb's version includes in-frame clones alone and lacks a portion of them. The top ten hold 0.2% to 0.3% of the sample, which has more than 150,000 clones, roughly nine tenths seen once. General study points: It emerged from a later analysis that several of the most significant clusters appeared to be linked to common viral pathogens.

The J gene is TRBJ2-4, the V gene TRBV7-2; 12 nucleotides align to TRBD2. The origin of this receptor is a girl less than two years old in good health and CMV-seronegative. Sequencing used PBMCs. The CDR3 sequence: CASSLDLAGGLTIQYF. The CDR3 DNA sequence: TGTGCCAGCAGCTTAGACCTAGCGGGGGGGTTAACCATTCAGTACTTC.